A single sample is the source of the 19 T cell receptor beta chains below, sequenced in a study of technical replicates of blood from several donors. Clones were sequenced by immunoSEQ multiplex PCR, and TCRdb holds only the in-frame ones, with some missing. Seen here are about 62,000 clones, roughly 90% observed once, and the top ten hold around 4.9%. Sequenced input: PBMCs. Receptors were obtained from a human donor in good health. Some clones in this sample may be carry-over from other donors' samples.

The CDR3 loop is CASSPGQDYEQYF. Written as DNA, the CDR3 is TGTGCCAGCAGCCCCGGACAGGACTACGAGCAGTACTTC. The chain combines TRBV7-8 with TRBJ2-7, with TRBD1 identical over 7 bases. V lost 5 bases, J lost 3 bases, and 4 bases stayed unmatched. The length of the CDR3 is 13 residues. From germline, CDR1 is SGHVS and CDR2 FQNEAQ.

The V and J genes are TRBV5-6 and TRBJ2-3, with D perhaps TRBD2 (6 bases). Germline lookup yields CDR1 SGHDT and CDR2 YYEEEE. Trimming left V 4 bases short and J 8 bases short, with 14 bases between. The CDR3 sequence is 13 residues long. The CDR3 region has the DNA TGTGCCAGCAGCGGGGGGACCTGGGGTACGCAGTATTTT. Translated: CASSGGTWGTQYF.

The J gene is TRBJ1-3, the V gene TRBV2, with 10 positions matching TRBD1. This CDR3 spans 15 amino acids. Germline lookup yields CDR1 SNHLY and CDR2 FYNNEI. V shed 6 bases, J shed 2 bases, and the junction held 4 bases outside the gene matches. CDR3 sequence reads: CASRETGGTGNTIYF. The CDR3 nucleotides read TGTGCCAGCAGAGAGACAGGGGGCACTGGAAACACCATATATTTT.

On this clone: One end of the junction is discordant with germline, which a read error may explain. Here the CDR3 DNA reads TGCGCCAGCAGCCAATCCCTTAAGCGAGGGGGCAATAGCTACAATGAGCAGTTCTTC. Protein product: CASSQSLKRGGNSYNEQFF. The genes are TRBV23-1 and TRBJ2-1; 7 bases match TRBD1. TRBV23-1 is an open reading frame, and its role is uncertain. The CDR3 is 19 amino acids.

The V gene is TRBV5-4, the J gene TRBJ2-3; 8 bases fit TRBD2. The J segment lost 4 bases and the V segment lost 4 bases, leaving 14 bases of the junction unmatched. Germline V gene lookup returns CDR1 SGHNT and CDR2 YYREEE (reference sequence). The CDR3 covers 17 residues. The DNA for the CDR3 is TGTGCCAGCAGCGTGTCGTTCGGGAGGGCCGTAGCAGATACGCAGTATTTT. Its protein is CASSVSFGRAVADTQYF. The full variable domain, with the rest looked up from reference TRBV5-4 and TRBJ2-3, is ETGVTQSPTHLIKTRGQQVTLRCSSQSGHNTVSWYQQALGQGPQFIFQYYREEENGRGNFPPRFSGLQFPNYSSELNVNALELDDSALYLCASSVSFGRAVADTQYFGPGTRLTVL.

CDR3 nucleotide sequence: TGTGCCCATGCGACTAGACGCACAGATACGCAGTATTTT. It encodes CAHATRRTDTQYF. V usage is TRBV15 and J usage is TRBJ2-3; maybe TRBD2 (6 bases). Per germline, CDR1 LNHNV and CDR2 YYDKDF (reference sequence). The CDR3 is made up of 13 amino acids. V was shortened by 11 bases and J by 1 base, with 13 bases between the two germline ends.

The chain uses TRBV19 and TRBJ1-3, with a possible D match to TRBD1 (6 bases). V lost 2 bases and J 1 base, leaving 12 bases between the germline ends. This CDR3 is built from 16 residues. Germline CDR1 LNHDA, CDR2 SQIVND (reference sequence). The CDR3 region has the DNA TGTGCCAGTAGTATATTGGACAGTACTTCTGGAAACACCATATATTTT. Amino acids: CASSILDSTSGNTIYF. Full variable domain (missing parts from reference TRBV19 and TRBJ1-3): DGGITQSPKYLFRKEGQNVTLSCEQNLNHDAMYWYRQDPGQGLRLIYYSQIVNDFQKGDIAEGYSVSREKKESFPLTVTSAQKNPTAFYLCASSILDSTSGNTIYFGEGSWLTVV.

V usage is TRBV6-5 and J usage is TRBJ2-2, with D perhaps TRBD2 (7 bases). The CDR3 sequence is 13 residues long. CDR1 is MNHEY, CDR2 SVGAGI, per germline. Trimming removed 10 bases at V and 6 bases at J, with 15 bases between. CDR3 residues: CATKGGGPGELFF. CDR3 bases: TGTGCCACCAAGGGGGGAGGGCCCGGGGAGCTGTTTTTT.

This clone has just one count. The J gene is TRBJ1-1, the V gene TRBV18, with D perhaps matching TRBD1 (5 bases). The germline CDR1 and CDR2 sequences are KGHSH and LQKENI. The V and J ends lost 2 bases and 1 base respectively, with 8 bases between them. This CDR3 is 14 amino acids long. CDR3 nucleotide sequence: TGTGCCAGCTCACCAAGCGGGGGGAACACTGAAGCTTTCTTT. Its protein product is CASSPSGGNTEAFF.

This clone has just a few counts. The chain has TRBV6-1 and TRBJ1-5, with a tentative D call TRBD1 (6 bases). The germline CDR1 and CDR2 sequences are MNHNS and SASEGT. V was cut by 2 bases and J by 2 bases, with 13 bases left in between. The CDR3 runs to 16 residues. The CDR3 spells CASSEWKGGGNQPQHF. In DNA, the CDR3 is TGTGCCAGCAGTGAATGGAAAGGGGGTGGCAATCAGCCCCAGCATTTT.

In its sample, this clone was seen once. This CDR3 reads CASRVGGPSYGYTF. The CDR3 nucleotides are TGTGCCAGCAGAGTAGGGGGACCTTCCTATGGCTACACCTTC. The rearrangement uses TRBV6-5 and TRBJ1-2; D possibly corresponds to TRBD1 (6 bases). Germline V CDR1 and CDR2: MNHEY, SVGAGI. The CDR3 spans 14 residues. The V end was cut by 6 bases, the J end by 4 bases, with 15 bases between.

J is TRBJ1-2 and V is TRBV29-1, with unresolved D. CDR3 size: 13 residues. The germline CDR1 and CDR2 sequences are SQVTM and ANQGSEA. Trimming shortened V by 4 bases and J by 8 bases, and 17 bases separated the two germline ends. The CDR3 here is CSVGPEGVQGYTF. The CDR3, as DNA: TGCAGCGTTGGGCCCGAGGGTGTTCAAGGCTACACCTTC.

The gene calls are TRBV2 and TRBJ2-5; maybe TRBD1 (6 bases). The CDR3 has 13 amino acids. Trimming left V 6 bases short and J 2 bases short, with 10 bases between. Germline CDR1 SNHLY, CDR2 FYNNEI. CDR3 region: CASRLQGQETQYF. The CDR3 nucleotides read TGTGCCAGCAGGTTACAGGGACAAGAGACCCAGTACTTC.

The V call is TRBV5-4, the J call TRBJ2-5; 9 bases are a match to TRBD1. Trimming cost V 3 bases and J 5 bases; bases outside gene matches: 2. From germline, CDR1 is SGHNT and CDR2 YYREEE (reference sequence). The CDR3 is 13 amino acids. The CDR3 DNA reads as TGTGCCAGCAGCTCGGGACAGGGTGAGACCCAGTACTTC. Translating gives CASSSGQGETQYF. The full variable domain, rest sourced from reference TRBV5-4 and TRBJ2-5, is ETGVTQSPTHLIKTRGQQVTLRCSSQSGHNTVSWYQQALGQGPQFIFQYYREEENGRGNFPPRFSGLQFPNYSSELNVNALELDDSALYLCASSSGQGETQYFGPGTRLLVL.

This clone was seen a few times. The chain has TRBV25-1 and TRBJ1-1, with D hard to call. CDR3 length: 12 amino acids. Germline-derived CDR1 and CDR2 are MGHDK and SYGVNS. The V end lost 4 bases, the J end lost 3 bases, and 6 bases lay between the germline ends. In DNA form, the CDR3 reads TGTGCCAGCAGTGTACTAGACACTGAAGCTTTCTTT. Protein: CASSVLDTEAFF.

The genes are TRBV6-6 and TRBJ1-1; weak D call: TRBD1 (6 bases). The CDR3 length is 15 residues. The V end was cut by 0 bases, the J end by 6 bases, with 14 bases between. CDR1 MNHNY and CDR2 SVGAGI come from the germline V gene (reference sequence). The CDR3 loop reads CASSYSRAQGAEAFF. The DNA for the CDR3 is TGTGCCAGCAGTTACTCGAGAGCACAGGGTGCTGAAGCTTTCTTT.

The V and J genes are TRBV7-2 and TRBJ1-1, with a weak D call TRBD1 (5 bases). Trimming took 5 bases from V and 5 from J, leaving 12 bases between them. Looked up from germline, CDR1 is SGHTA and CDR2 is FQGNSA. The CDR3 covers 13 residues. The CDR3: CASSPQGRTEAFF. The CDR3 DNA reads TGTGCCAGCAGCCCTCAGGGTAGAACTGAAGCTTTCTTT.

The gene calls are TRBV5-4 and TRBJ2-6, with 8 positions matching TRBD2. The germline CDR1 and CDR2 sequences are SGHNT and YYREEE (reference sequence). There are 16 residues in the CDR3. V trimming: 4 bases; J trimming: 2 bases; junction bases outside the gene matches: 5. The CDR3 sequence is CASSGLGGAGANVLTF. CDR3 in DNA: TGTGCCAGCAGCGGCCTCGGGGGGGCTGGGGCCAACGTCCTGACTTTC.

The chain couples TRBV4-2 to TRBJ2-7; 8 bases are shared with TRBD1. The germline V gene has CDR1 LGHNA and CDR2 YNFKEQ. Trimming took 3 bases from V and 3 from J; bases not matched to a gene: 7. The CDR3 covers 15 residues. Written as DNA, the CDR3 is TGTGCCAGCAGCCAGAGGGCCGGGACAGGCTACGAGCAGTACTTC. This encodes CASSQRAGTGYEQYF.